The clone carrying this TCR beta chain was seen just once. As yet, its antigen is unknown. The data derive from a study of T cells in localized non-small cell lung cancer. Whole-study findings and limits: Of the tissues analyzed, uninvolved adjacent lung showed maximal T cell clonality, greater than tumor. It remains possible that heterogeneity exists, since only one tumor region was sequenced. Those with higher blood T cell density had longer overall survival. Within adjacent lung there appeared a median around 55 of the top 100 tumor clones.

The data were produced by immunoSEQ multiplex PCR, yet TCRdb's version contains in-frame clones alone and is incomplete. The sample lists about 59,000 clones, more than 85% occurring once. The V gene lost 0 bases and the J gene lost 0 bases, with 12 bases spanning the gap. The CDR3 is 16 amino acids. CDR1 GTSNPN and CDR2 SVGIG come from the germline V gene (reference sequence). The TCR was taken from a man aged 35 to 70 with stage I lung adenocarcinoma. Sequences were derived from peripheral blood, sampled before any cancer treatment. V is TRBV30 and J is TRBJ1-3; D call uncertain. The CDR3 spells CAWSVRSSSSGNTIYF. CDR3 coding DNA: TGTGCCTGGAGTGTACGGAGCAGTTCCTCTGGAAACACCATATATTTT.